This is a list of T cell receptor beta chains from one sample in a study of T cell repertoires in cytomegalovirus infection. From the reads, TCRdb called clonotypes with MiXCR, one entry per CDR3 protein. The sample comprises 450,000 to 600,000 distinct CDR3 sequences, roughly a third of which are singletons, and under 20% rests with the top ten. Their target antigens are unknown. Sequenced here: cultured PBMCs, sampled from culture after CMV antigen stimulation. Receptor source: a human donor in good health (CMV status not recorded). Some clones in this sample may be carry-over from other donors' samples. Each CDR3 is given with its conserved first and last residue. A D gene is named only where the DNA matches it firmly. Clone size is given for some rows only: seen once, a few or many times, or a class if the clone is expanded.

V gene	J gene	clone size	D gene	CDR3 DNA	CDR3 protein
TRBV13	TRBJ2-7	.	TRBD1	TGTGCCAGCAGCTTACGGGCGGAACAGGGGGCGCGCTACGAGCAGTACTTC	CASSLRAEQGARYEQYF
TRBV29-1	TRBJ2-1	.	.	TGCAGCGGTGAAGGGGAGCCCACACCCAATGAGCAGTTCTTC	CSGEGEPTPNEQFF
TRBV4-2	TRBJ2-2	.	.	TGTGCCAGCAGCCAAGATGGGGCGGGACGATCCGGGGAGCTGTTTTTT	CASSQDGAGRSGELFF
TRBV7-3	TRBJ2-1	.	TRBD2	TGTGCCAGCAGCTTGCCTGGACTAGCGGGAGGGACCCATGAGCAGTTCTTC	CASSLPGLAGGTHEQFF
TRBV7-4	TRBJ2-7	.	TRBD1	TGTGCCAGCAGCTTAACAGGGGACCCCTACTACGAGCAGTACTTC	CASSLTGDPYYEQYF
TRBV10-3	TRBJ2-7	.	.	TGTGCCATCAGTGACGTAGACGAGCAGTACTTC	CAISDVDEQYF
TRBV7-9	TRBJ2-1	.	.	TGTGCCAGCAGCGCCAGCCCGGGACCAACTAATGAGCAGTTCTTC	CASSASPGPTNEQFF
TRBV29-1	TRBJ2-1	.	TRBD2	TGCAGCGTTGAAGATCGGGGGACTAGCGGGATCGGTGAGCAGTTCTTC	CSVEDRGTSGIGEQFF
TRBV19	TRBJ1-5	.	.	TGTGCCAGTACGCTTCGGTGGGGGCAAATCGGGAATCAGCCCCAGCATTTT	CASTLRWGQIGNQPQHF
TRBV28	TRBJ2-5	.	.	TGTGCCAGCAGTACCCCGTCCTCAGGGACCCAGTACTTC	CASSTPSSGTQYF
TRBV7-2	TRBJ1-2	.	TRBD1	TGTGCCACTCACCCGGGACAGGTGGATGGCTACACCTTC	CATHPGQVDGYTF
TRBV12-3/TRBV12-4	TRBJ2-1	.	.	TGTGCCAGCAGTTCAGGGACCGGGAACCGAAATGAGCAGTTCTTC	CASSSGTGNRNEQFF
TRBV11-2	TRBJ2-1	few	.	TGTGCCAGCAGCCTGGACTTTAGCTCCTACAATGAGCAGTTCTTC	CASSLDFSSYNEQFF
TRBV4-3	TRBJ2-7	few	.	TGCGCCAGCAGCCAAGGTCACACCCACTCCTACGAGCAGTACTTC	CASSQGHTHSYEQYF
TRBV6-5	TRBJ1-1	.	.	TGTGCCAGCAGTTCCGACAGCCAAGGTCTTGACACTGAAGCTTTCTTT	CASSSDSQGLDTEAFF
TRBV19	TRBJ1-1	.	.	TGTGCCAGTAGACCCCGTGGGATCCCGAACACTGAAGCTTTCTTT	CASRPRGIPNTEAFF
TRBV7-2	TRBJ2-1	.	TRBD2	TGTGCCAGCAGCTGGACTAGCTATGCTGAGCAGTTCTTC	CASSWTSYAEQFF
TRBV5-6	TRBJ2-7	.	.	TGTGCCAGCAGCTTGGCCCAGTCCTGGAACGAGCAGTACTTC	CASSLAQSWNEQYF
TRBV3-1	TRBJ1-4	.	TRBD1	TGTGCCAGCAGCCAAGAGGGGACAGAAGGTGAAAAACTGTTTTTT	CASSQEGTEGEKLFF
TRBV7-9	TRBJ1-1	many	.	TGTGCCAGCAGCTTACCCGGAGGGACTGAAGCTTTCTTT	CASSLPGGTEAFF
TRBV27	TRBJ2-5	.	TRBD1	TGTGCCAGCAGTTTATCCGTTACAGGGGGAGAGACCCAGTACTTC	CASSLSVTGGETQYF
TRBV6-2/TRBV6-3	TRBJ2-6	.	.	TGTGCCAGCACCAACTTGGGGGCGCCTGGGGCCAACGTCCTGACTTTC	CASTNLGAPGANVLTF
TRBV6-2/TRBV6-3	TRBJ2-2	.	TRBD2	TGTGCCAGCAGCCCTTACGGACTAGCGATGAGCACCGGGGAGCTGTTTTTT	CASSPYGLAMSTGELFF
TRBV2	TRBJ2-3	.	TRBD2	TGTGCCAGCAGTGAAGCGCTTCGTTTGGTAGCGGGAGACGTGGGTCGAGATACGCAGTATTTT	CASSEALRLVAGDVGRDTQYF
TRBV5-5	TRBJ2-1	.	TRBD2	TGTGCCAGCACCGTACTAGCGGGAGTGTACAATGAGCAGTTCTTC	CASTVLAGVYNEQFF
TRBV7-2	TRBJ1-6	many	.	TGTGCCAGCAGCTTGAAGGGACTATCCTATAATTCACCCCTCCACTTT	CASSLKGLSYNSPLHF
TRBV10-3	TRBJ1-6	few	TRBD1	TGTGCCATCAAGGACAGGCGGAGCTCCTATAATTCACCCCTCCACTTT	CAIKDRRSSYNSPLHF
TRBV20-1	TRBJ2-3	.	TRBD2	TGCAGTGCTAGAGGCTTAGCGGGATACCTAGATACGCAGTATTTT	CSARGLAGYLDTQYF
TRBV12-3/TRBV12-4	TRBJ2-5	few	.	TGTGCCAGCAGCCCGTCTGGAGGGTCAGAGACCCAGTACTTC	CASSPSGGSETQYF
TRBV5-1	TRBJ2-3	few	TRBD2	TGCGCCAGCAGTGTTAGCGGGAGTCCAGATACGCAGTATTTT	CASSVSGSPDTQYF
TRBV11-2	TRBJ2-3	few	.	TGTGCCAGCAGCTTAGGACCGGGCTTGGCAGATACGCAGTATTTT	CASSLGPGLADTQYF
TRBV7-2	TRBJ1-6	many	TRBD1	TGTGCCAGCAGCTTAATAGGCCAGGGGGGCAATTCACCCCTCCACTTT	CASSLIGQGGNSPLHF
TRBV7-2	TRBJ2-2	few	TRBD1	TGTGCCAGCAGGGCCGGGACAGGGTGGACCGGGGAGCTGTTTTTT	CASRAGTGWTGELFF
TRBV10-3	TRBJ2-2	.	.	TGTGCCATCAGGAAGGACTCGAACACCGGGGAGCTGTTTTTT	CAIRKDSNTGELFF
TRBV19	TRBJ1-2	few	TRBD1	TGTGCCAGTGGGACAGGCGCGGACTATGGCTACACCTTC	CASGTGADYGYTF
TRBV12-3/TRBV12-4	TRBJ1-1	few	TRBD1	TGTGCCAGCAGTTTGGCGCCAGGGGGTTTCGACACTGAAGCTTTCTTT	CASSLAPGGFDTEAFF
TRBV28	TRBJ1-1	.	.	TGTGCCAGCAGCCGACAGTATTCTGAAGCTTTCTTT	CASSRQYSEAFF
TRBV4-3	TRBJ2-5	few	TRBD2	TGCGCCAGCAGCCAAGTCAGCCCTAGCGGGAGTTATGGTGAGACCCAGTACTTC	CASSQVSPSGSYGETQYF
TRBV4-1	TRBJ2-1	medium-sized	TRBD1	TGCGCCAGCAGCGTCCGGGACAGGGGGGACAATGAGCAGTTCTTC	CASSVRDRGDNEQFF
TRBV7-9	TRBJ2-1	few	.	TGTGCCAGCAGCCGAATGGAAGGGAGCAATGAGCAGTTCTTC	CASSRMEGSNEQFF
TRBV7-2	TRBJ2-5	many	TRBD2	TGTGCCAGCAGCGTTAAACTAGCGGGAGGGGGAGGAGAGACCCAGTACTTC	CASSVKLAGGGGETQYF
TRBV6-1	TRBJ2-5	few	TRBD2	TGTGCCAGCAGAAATAGCGGGAGTGAGACCCAGTACTTC	CASRNSGSETQYF